A selection of T cell receptor beta chains follows, all from one sample in a study of PD-1 blockade in classical Hodgkin lymphoma. Sequencing used immunoSEQ multiplex PCR; TCRdb keeps in-frame clones, though not all of them. The data contain around 23,000 clones, around four fifths of them singletons. The sequences come from peripheral blood mononuclear cells (PBMCs), collected before the second cycle of nivolumab. The receptors come from a human donor with classical Hodgkin lymphoma. Each CDR3 is given with its conserved first and last residue. A D gene is named only where the DNA matches it firmly. Clone size is given for some rows only: seen once, a few or many times, or a class if the clone is expanded.

cdr3_length j_call d_call v_call clone_size cdr3_nt cdr3_aa
15 TRBJ2-2 NA TRBV4-3 few TGCGCCAGCAGCCAAGGAGACAGGTACACCGGGGAGCTGTTTTTT CASSQGDRYTGELFF
17 TRBJ2-2 NA TRBV9 NA TGTGCCAGCAGCGTAGGTCCCGCCAGGGCCTACACCGGGGAGCTGTTTTTT CASSVGPARAYTGELFF
15 TRBJ1-1 NA TRBV5-1 NA TGCGCCAGCAGCCTCCGGGTCTCTCGGAACACTGAAGCTTTCTTT CASSLRVSRNTEAFF
13 TRBJ1-5 NA TRBV6-5 few TGTGCCAGCAGTTACTTTCAGTTTCAGCCCCAGCATTTT CASSYFQFQPQHF
14 TRBJ1-5 NA TRBV5-8 NA TGTGCCAGCAGCTTGAGGGGCGGGTATCAGCCCCAGCATTTT CASSLRGGYQPQHF
14 TRBJ1-1 NA TRBV12-2 NA TGTGCAAGTCGCTTAGCGGGGCAAAACACTGAAGCTTTCTTT CASRLAGQNTEAFF
15 TRBJ2-1 TRBD2 TRBV5-4 NA TGCGCCAGCAGCCACCGGCGGGGGGTCTACAATGAGCAGTTCTTC CASSHRRGVYNEQFF
14 TRBJ2-5 NA TRBV2 few TGTGCCAGCAGGGGCAATCCTGTACAAGAGACCCAGTACTTC CASRGNPVQETQYF
14 TRBJ1-2 NA TRBV4-2 few TGTGCCAGCAGCCAAGATCAGGCAGGGTATGGCTACACCTTC CASSQDQAGYGYTF
16 TRBJ2-2 NA TRBV6-6 NA TGTGCCAGCAGTCCCTCGAGGAGGACGAACACCGGGGAGCTGTTTTTT CASSPSRRTNTGELFF
17 TRBJ2-1 NA TRBV7-2 NA TGTGCCAGCAGCTCAGATAATACCCCAAAGACCGGTGATGAGCAGTTCTTC CASSSDNTPKTGDEQFF
16 TRBJ1-6 NA TRBV6-1 NA TGTGCCAGCAGTGAATACGGCAGCTCCTATAATTCACCCCTCCACTTT CASSEYGSSYNSPLHF
17 TRBJ2-6 NA TRBV9 NA TGTGCCAGCAGCGTAGGTAAGGTTCCCTCTGGGGCCAACGTCCTGACTTTC CASSVGKVPSGANVLTF
14 TRBJ1-1 NA TRBV6-5 NA TGTGCCAGCAGTGAAACGGCCGCGAACACTGAAGCTTTCTTT CASSETAANTEAFF
14 TRBJ2-7 NA TRBV18 NA TGTGCCAGCTCACCACCCTACAGGGAGGACGAGCAGTACTTC CASSPPYREDEQYF
13 TRBJ1-2 NA TRBV5-1 NA TGCGCCAGCAGGGGACATAGGACCTATGGCTACACCTTC CASRGHRTYGYTF
16 TRBJ2-7 TRBD1 TRBV25-1 NA TGTGCCAGCAGTGGGAAGGGACAGGGAGTTGCCTACGAGCAGTACTTC CASSGKGQGVAYEQYF
16 TRBJ1-2 TRBD1 TRBV11-2 NA TGTGCCAGCAGCTTAGGTGGGACAGGCCAAGAGGTTGGCTACACCTTC CASSLGGTGQEVGYTF
15 TRBJ2-5 TRBD2 TRBV5-1 NA TGCGCCAGCAGCTTGGGGACTAGCGGTCAAGAGACCCAGTACTTC CASSLGTSGQETQYF
16 TRBJ2-7 TRBD2 TRBV10-3 NA TGTGCCATCAGTGACGCTAGCGGGAGAGGGGGCTACGAGCAGTACTTC CAISDASGRGGYEQYF
16 TRBJ2-3 TRBD2 TRBV9 NA TGTGCCAGCAGCGTGGGGACTAGCGTAGGGACAGATACGCAGTATTTT CASSVGTSVGTDTQYF
19 TRBJ2-5 TRBD2 TRBV4-1 NA TGCGCCAGCAGCCACCAACTGAACGTTCGAGCGGGAGTCGGTGAGACCCAGTACTTC CASSHQLNVRAGVGETQYF
15 TRBJ1-1 NA TRBV4-3 NA TGCGCCAGCAGCCAGGGGGTCCAGACCCGTAATGAAGCTTTCTTT CASSQGVQTRNEAFF
16 TRBJ2-3 TRBD2 TRBV10-2 NA TGCGCCAGCAGCCCTGGACTAGCAGGATTCGCGGGTACGCAGTATTTT CASSPGLAGFAGTQYF
14 TRBJ1-1 NA TRBV5-4 NA TGCGCCAGCAGCCAAGATCGAGGGGTGACTGAAGCTTTCTTT CASSQDRGVTEAFF
15 TRBJ2-5 NA TRBV7-2 NA TGTGCCAGCAGCCTGGGCGGAGGGGCCCAAGGGACCCAGTACTTC CASSLGGGAQGTQYF
12 TRBJ1-1 TRBD1 TRBV11-3 few TGTGCCAGCAGGGGACAGGACACTGAAGCTTTCTTT CASRGQDTEAFF
14 TRBJ1-2 TRBD1 TRBV9 once TGTGCCAGCAGCGACCCGGACAGGGGATATGGCTACACCTTC CASSDPDRGYGYTF
17 TRBJ2-3 NA TRBV14 NA TGTGCCAGCAGCAAAACATTCGGACAGACTAGCACAGATACGCAGTATTTT CASSKTFGQTSTDTQYF
15 TRBJ2-5 NA TRBV28 NA TGTGCCAGCACGGGCCCACAGGAAATTGGCGAGACCCAGTACTTC CASTGPQEIGETQYF
16 TRBJ1-2 NA TRBV4-3 NA TGCGCCAGCAGCCAGGGGGGCGGAGGGGCCAACTATGGCTACACCTTC CASSQGGGGANYGYTF
17 TRBJ2-5 TRBD2 TRBV14 NA TGTGCCAGCAGCCATTTACTAGCGGGCGATCCGCGGGAGACCCAGTACTTC CASSHLLAGDPRETQYF
15 TRBJ2-5 NA TRBV4-3 NA TGCGCCAGCAGCCCCGAGCCGGGGCCCCAAGAGACCCAGTACTTC CASSPEPGPQETQYF
15 TRBJ2-4 NA TRBV9 NA TGTGCCAGCAGCGTAGGAGGGGACACCAAAAACATTCAGTACTTC CASSVGGDTKNIQYF
12 TRBJ2-1 TRBD2 TRBV6-1 NA TGTGCCAGCAGCGGGGGGGCCCATGAGCAGTTCTTC CASSGGAHEQFF
15 TRBJ2-7 NA TRBV6-5 NA TGTGCCAGCAGTTGGATGGTCAGGGGTAGCTACGAGCAGTACTTC CASSWMVRGSYEQYF
14 TRBJ1-1 NA TRBV19 NA TGTGCCAGTACTGTGAGGGGCAGGAACACTGAAGCTTTCTTT CASTVRGRNTEAFF